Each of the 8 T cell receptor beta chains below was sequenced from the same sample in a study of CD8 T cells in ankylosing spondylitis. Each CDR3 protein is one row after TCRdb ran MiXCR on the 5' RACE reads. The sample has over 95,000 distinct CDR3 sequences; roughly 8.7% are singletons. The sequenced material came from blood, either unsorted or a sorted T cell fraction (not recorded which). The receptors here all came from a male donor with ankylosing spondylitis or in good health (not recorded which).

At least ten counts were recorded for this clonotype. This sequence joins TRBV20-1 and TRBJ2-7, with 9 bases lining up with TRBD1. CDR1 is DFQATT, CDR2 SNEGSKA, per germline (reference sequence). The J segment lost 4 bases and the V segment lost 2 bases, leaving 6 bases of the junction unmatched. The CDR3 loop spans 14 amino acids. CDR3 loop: CSARTRDRAYEQYF. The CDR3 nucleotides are TGCAGTGCTAGAACCCGGGACAGGGCGTACGAGCAGTACTTC.

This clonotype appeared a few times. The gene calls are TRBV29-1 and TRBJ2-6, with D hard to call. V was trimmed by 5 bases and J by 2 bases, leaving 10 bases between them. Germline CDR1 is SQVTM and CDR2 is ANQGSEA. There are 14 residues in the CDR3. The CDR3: CSVFGFAGANVLTF. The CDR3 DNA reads TGCAGCGTTTTCGGTTTTGCTGGGGCCAACGTCCTGACTTTC. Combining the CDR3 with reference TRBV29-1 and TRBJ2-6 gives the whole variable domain SAVISQKPSRDICQRGTSLTIQCQVDSQVTMMFWYRQQPGQSLTLIATANQGSEATYESGFVIDKFPISRPNLTFSTLTVSNMSPEDSSIYLCSVFGFAGANVLTFGAGSRLTVL.

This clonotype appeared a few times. As DNA, the CDR3 is TGTGCCAGCAGCTCAGGGACTGCCCGGGAGACCCAGTACTTC. Protein: CASSSGTARETQYF. The chain carries TRBV7-9 and TRBJ2-5; TRBD2 is a possible D gene (6 bases). V was pared by 4 bases and J by 5 bases, with 14 bases between. The CDR3 runs 14 residues. Germline V lookup: CDR1 SEHNR, CDR2 FQNEAQ (reference sequence).

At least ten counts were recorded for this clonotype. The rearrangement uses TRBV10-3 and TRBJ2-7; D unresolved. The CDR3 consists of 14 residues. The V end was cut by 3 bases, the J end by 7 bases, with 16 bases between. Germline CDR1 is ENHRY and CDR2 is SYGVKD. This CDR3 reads CAISEGRPTEEQYF. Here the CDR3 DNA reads TGTGCCATCAGTGAAGGCAGGCCCACGGAGGAGCAGTACTTC.

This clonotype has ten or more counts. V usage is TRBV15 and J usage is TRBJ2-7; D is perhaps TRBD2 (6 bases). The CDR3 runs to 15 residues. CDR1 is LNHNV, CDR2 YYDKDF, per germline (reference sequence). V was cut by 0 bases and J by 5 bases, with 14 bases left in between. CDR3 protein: CATSRDLGSPDEQYF. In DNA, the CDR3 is TGTGCCACCAGCAGAGATCTCGGGAGTCCCGACGAGCAGTACTTC.

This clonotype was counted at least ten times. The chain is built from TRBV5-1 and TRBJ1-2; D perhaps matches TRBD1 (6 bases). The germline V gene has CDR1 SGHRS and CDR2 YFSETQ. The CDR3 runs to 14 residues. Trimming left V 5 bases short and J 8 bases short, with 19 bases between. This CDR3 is CASRSGQGTDGYTF. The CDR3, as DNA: TGCGCCAGCAGGTCGGGGCAGGGGACTGACGGCTACACCTTC.

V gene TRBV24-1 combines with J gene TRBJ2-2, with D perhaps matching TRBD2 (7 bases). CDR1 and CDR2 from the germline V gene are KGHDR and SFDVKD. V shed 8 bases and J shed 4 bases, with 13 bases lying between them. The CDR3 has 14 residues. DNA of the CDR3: TGTGCCACCAAGGCGGGGGCGGGCACCGGGGAGCTGTTTTTT. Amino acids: CATKAGAGTGELFF.

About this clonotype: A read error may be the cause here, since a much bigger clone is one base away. This chain's CDR3 is CVSRGTGENSPLHF. Written as DNA, the CDR3 is TGTGTCAGCAGGGGGACAGGGGAGAATTCACCCCTCCACTTT. V and J are TRBV12-3 or TRBV12-4 and TRBJ1-6, with 10 bases lining up with TRBD1. The CDR3 totals 14 residues.